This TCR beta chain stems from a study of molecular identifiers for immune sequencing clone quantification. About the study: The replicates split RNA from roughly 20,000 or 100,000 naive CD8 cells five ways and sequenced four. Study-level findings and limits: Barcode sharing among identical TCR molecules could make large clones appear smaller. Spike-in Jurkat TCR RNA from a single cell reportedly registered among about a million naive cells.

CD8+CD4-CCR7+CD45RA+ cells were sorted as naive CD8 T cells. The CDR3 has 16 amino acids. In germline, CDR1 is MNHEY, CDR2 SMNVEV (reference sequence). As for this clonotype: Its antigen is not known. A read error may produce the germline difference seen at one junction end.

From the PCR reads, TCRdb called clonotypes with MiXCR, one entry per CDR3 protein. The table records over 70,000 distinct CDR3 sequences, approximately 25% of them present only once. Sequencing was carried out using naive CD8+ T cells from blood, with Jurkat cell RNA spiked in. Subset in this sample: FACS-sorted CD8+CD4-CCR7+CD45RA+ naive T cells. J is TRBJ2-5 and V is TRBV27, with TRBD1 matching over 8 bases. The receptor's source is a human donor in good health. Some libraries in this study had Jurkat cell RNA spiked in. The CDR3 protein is CASSPVVGAQGETPYF. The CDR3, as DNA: TGTGCCAGCAGTCCCGTCGTGGGGGCACAGGGGGAGACCCCGTACTTC.